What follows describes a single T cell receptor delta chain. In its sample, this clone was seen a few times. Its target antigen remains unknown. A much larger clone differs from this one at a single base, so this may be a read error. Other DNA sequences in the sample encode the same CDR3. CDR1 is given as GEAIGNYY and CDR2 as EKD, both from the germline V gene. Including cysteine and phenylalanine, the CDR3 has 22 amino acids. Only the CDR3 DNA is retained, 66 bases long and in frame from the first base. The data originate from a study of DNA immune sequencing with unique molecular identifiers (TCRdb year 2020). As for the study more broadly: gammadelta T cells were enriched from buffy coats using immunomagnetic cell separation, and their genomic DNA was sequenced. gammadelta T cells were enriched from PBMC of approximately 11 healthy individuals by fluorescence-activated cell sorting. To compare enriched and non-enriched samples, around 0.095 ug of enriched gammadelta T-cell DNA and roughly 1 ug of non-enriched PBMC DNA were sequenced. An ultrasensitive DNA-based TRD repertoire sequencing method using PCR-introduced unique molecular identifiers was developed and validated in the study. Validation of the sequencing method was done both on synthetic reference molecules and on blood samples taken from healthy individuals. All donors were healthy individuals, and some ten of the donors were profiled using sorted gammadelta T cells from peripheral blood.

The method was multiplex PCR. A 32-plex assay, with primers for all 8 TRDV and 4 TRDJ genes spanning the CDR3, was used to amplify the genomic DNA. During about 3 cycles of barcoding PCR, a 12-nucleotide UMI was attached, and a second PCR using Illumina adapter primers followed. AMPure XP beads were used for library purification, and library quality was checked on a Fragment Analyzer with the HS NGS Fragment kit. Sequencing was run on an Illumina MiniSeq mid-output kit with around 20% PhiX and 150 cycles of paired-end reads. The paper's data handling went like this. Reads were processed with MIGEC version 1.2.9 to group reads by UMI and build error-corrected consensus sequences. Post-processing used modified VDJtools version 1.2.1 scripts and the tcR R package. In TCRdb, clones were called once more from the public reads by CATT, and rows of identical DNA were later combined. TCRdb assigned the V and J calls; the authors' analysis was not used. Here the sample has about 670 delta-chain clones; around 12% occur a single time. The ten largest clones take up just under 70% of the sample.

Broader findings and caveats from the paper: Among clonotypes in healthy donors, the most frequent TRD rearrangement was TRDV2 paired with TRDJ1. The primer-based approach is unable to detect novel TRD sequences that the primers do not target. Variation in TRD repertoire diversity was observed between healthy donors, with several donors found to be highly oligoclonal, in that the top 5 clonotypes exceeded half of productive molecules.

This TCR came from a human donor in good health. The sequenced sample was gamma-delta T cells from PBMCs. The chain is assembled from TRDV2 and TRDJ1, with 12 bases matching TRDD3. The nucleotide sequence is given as TGTGCCTGTGATCCTCTTTCCGGACTGGGGGATACACCAACACAGTACACCGATAAACTAATCTTT. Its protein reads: CACDPLSGLGDTPTQYTDKLIF.